A selection of T cell receptor beta chains follows, all from one sample in a study of blood T cell repertoires in COVID-19. The protocol was immunoSEQ multiplex PCR, while the TCRdb copy is restricted to in-frame clones and leaves out a portion. The repertoire holds 85,000 to 90,000 clones, with around 90% as singletons. The sequenced sample consisted of peripheral blood. The receptors stem from a human donor with active COVID-19. The donor label of this sample is uncertain. Each CDR3 is given with its conserved first and last residue. D genes are given only for firm matches. Not all rows give a size; the values are once, few, many and, for expanded clones, a class.

>TRBJ1-1|-|-|TRBV14
CASSSTRDKGKAFF
TGTGCCAGCAGCTCCACCCGGGACAAGGGAAAGGCTTTCTTT
>TRBJ2-1|TRBD1|-|TRBV6-2/TRBV6-3
CASSYSTQGTEGKNEQFF
TGTGCCAGCAGTTACTCGACCCAAGGGACAGAGGGGAAGAATGAGCAGTTCTTC
>TRBJ1-6|TRBD1|-|TRBV5-1
CASSLETGGRSPLHF
TGCGCCAGCAGCTTGGAGACAGGGGGAAGATCACCCCTCCACTTT
>TRBJ2-7|-|-|TRBV27
CASRLQGRRGYEQYF
TGTGCCAGCAGGTTACAGGGAAGACGCGGCTACGAGCAGTACTTC
>TRBJ2-7|TRBD2|-|TRBV4-2
CASSQEAWGGAYEQYF
TGTGCCAGCAGCCAAGAGGCGTGGGGAGGGGCCTACGAGCAGTACTTC
>TRBJ1-2|TRBD1|-|TRBV19
CASSQRTGEGYGYTF
TGTGCCAGTAGTCAAAGGACAGGGGAAGGCTATGGCTACACCTTC
>TRBJ1-6|-|many|TRBV15
CATSRVTGNNSPLHF
TGTGCCACCAGCAGAGTTACAGGGAATAATTCACCCCTCCACTTT
>TRBJ2-3|TRBD2|-|TRBV20-1
CSASRLAPFTDTQYF
TGCAGTGCTAGTCGACTAGCCCCTTTCACAGATACGCAGTATTTT
>TRBJ1-4|-|-|TRBV7-2
CASSSEDEKLFF
TGTGCCAGCAGCTCCGAGGATGAAAAACTGTTTTTT
>TRBJ1-5|-|-|TRBV5-6
CASSLGVRGGNQPQHF
TGTGCCAGCAGCTTGGGGGTTAGAGGAGGCAATCAGCCCCAGCATTTT
>TRBJ2-1|-|-|TRBV5-1
CASSRDFTPYNEQFF
TGCGCCAGCAGTCGGGACTTTACTCCTTACAATGAGCAGTTCTTC
>TRBJ1-1|-|-|TRBV1
CTSSQPRVCTEAFF
TGCACCAGCAGCCAACCCCGAGTATGCACTGAAGCTTTCTTT
>TRBJ1-2|-|-|TRBV3-1/TRBV3-2
CASSQAGDWYGYTF
TGTGCCAGCAGCCAAGCCGGGGATTGGTATGGCTACACCTTC
>TRBJ1-1|-|-|TRBV7-8
CASSLDAGPAFF
TGTGCCAGCAGCTTAGACGCAGGGCCCGCTTTCTTT
>TRBJ1-1|TRBD1|-|TRBV4-1
CASSLSPGQGTTEAFF
TGCGCCAGCAGCCTTAGTCCGGGACAGGGTACGACTGAAGCTTTCTTT
>TRBJ1-3|TRBD1|-|TRBV7-6
CASSSNRGPDGNTIYF
TGTGCCAGCAGCTCCAACAGGGGGCCCGATGGAAACACCATATATTTT
>TRBJ2-7|-|-|TRBV13
CASSLTGVYEQYF
TGTGCCAGCAGCTTAACCGGGGTCTACGAGCAGTACTTC
>TRBJ2-2|TRBD1|-|TRBV9
CASRDTGTGETGELFF
TGTGCCAGCAGAGACACCGGGACAGGGGAAACCGGGGAGCTGTTTTTT
>TRBJ2-3|-|-|TRBV19
CASSIGLTGKQYF
TGTGCCAGTAGTATAGGGCTTACGGGGAAGCAGTATTTT
>TRBJ1-1|-|-|TRBV19
CASNRGFLGF
TGTGCCAGTAATAGGGGGTTTCTGGGGTTT
>TRBJ2-5|TRBD2|-|TRBV19
CASSMLAGGPETQYF
TGTGCCAGTAGCATGCTAGCGGGGGGGCCGGAGACCCAGTACTTC
>TRBJ1-3|-|-|TRBV27
CASSLFSGLGNTIYF
TGTGCCAGCAGTTTATTTTCAGGGCTCGGAAACACCATATATTTT
>TRBJ1-6|TRBD1|-|TRBV6-5
CASSYWDGTGDSPLHF
TGTGCCAGCAGTTACTGGGACGGGACAGGGGACTCACCCCTCCACTTT
>TRBJ1-6|TRBD1|-|TRBV6-5
CASTRGQLNSPLHF
TGTGCCAGCACAAGGGGACAGCTGAATTCACCCCTCCACTTT
>TRBJ2-7|TRBD1|-|TRBV19
CASSTRQGAYEQYF
TGTGCCAGTAGTACACGACAGGGAGCCTACGAGCAGTACTTC
>TRBJ2-1|-|-|TRBV15
CATSRLRGADEQFF
TGTGCCACCAGCAGACTCAGGGGTGCGGATGAGCAGTTCTTC
>TRBJ1-2|-|once|TRBV2
CASRAYRGFGGYTF
TGTGCCAGCAGAGCCTATCGGGGTTTCGGCGGCTACACCTTC
>TRBJ2-6|-|-|TRBV2
CASTRDFRSGANVLTF
TGTGCCAGCACCCGGGACTTTCGCTCTGGGGCCAACGTCCTGACTTTC
>TRBJ1-2|-|-|TRBV6-5
CASIMTGYGYTF
TGTGCCAGCATCATGACAGGCTATGGCTACACCTTC
>TRBJ2-2|TRBD1|few|TRBV6-2/TRBV6-3
CASSSGQGDTGELFF
TGTGCCAGCAGTTCGGGACAGGGGGACACCGGGGAGCTGTTTTTT
>TRBJ2-5|-|-|TRBV2
CASSEGAGPTQETQYF
TGTGCCAGCAGTGAAGGGGCGGGACCAACCCAAGAGACCCAGTACTTC
>TRBJ2-1|-|once|TRBV29-1
CSVGEDYNEQFF
TGCAGCGTTGGTGAGGACTACAATGAGCAGTTCTTC
>TRBJ2-4|-|-|TRBV5-1
CASSFTGNNGDIQYF
TGCGCCAGCAGCTTCACCGGGAATAATGGAGACATTCAGTACTTC
>TRBJ1-5|-|-|TRBV19
CASRRAPLDQPQHF
TGTGCCAGTAGGCGGGCACCCCTTGATCAGCCCCAGCATTTT
>TRBJ1-1|TRBD1|-|TRBV5-1
CASSLHTSGTGGLEAFF
TGCGCCAGCAGCTTACACACCTCCGGGACAGGGGGGCTCGAAGCTTTCTTT
>TRBJ2-5|TRBD2|-|TRBV7-2
CASSLTSAQTQYF
TGTGCCAGCAGCTTGACTAGCGCACAGACCCAGTACTTC
>TRBJ2-2|-|-|TRBV4-3
CASSQDRVGPGELFF
TGCGCCAGCAGCCAAGACAGGGTCGGCCCCGGGGAGCTGTTTTTT
>TRBJ1-6|TRBD1|-|TRBV2
CASHGLDRARSSYNSPLHF
TGTGCCAGCCATGGCCTCGACAGGGCTAGGAGCTCCTATAATTCACCCCTCCACTTT
>TRBJ1-5|-|-|TRBV6-5
CASNDHRASNQPQHF
TGTGCCAGCAACGACCACAGGGCCTCAAATCAGCCCCAGCATTTT
>TRBJ1-1|-|-|TRBV6-5
CASSWSQGNTEAFF
TGTGCCAGCAGTTGGTCCCAGGGGAACACTGAAGCTTTCTTT
>TRBJ2-1|TRBD2|-|TRBV4-2
CASSQELGTRGDEQFF
TGTGCCAGCAGCCAAGAGCTTGGGACTAGGGGTGATGAGCAGTTCTTC
>TRBJ1-1|-|-|TRBV6-2/TRBV6-3
CASSYRLLANTEAFF
TGTGCCAGCAGTTACCGTCTCTTGGCGAACACTGAAGCTTTCTTT
>TRBJ2-5|-|-|TRBV3-1/TRBV3-2
CASSRLGGETQYF
TGTGCCAGCAGCCGGCTCGGGGGAGAGACCCAGTACTTC
>TRBJ1-1|-|-|TRBV19
CASSPRTVEAFF
TGTGCCAGTAGTCCTAGGACAGTTGAAGCTTTCTTT
>TRBJ2-7|TRBD1|-|TRBV12-3/TRBV12-4
CASRRTGGDEQYF
TGTGCCAGCAGACGGACAGGGGGAGACGAGCAGTACTTC
>TRBJ2-7|TRBD2|-|TRBV4-1
CASSRPGGSYEQYF
TGCGCCAGCAGCCGGCCCGGGGGGAGCTACGAGCAGTACTTC
>TRBJ2-5|TRBD2|-|TRBV5-1
CASSFYNGGAFRETQYF
TGCGCCAGCAGCTTTTATAACGGGGGGGCTTTCCGAGAGACCCAGTACTTC
>TRBJ2-2|TRBD1|-|TRBV2
CASEGLTGAGELFF
TGTGCCAGCGAGGGGTTAACAGGGGCCGGGGAGCTGTTTTTT
>TRBJ2-1|-|-|TRBV7-3
CASSLDYNNEQFF
TGTGCCAGCAGCTTAGACTACAACAATGAGCAGTTCTTC
>TRBJ1-4|-|-|TRBV12-5
CASGLAKGRGEKLFF
TGTGCTAGTGGTTTGGCCAAGGGGCGGGGTGAAAAACTGTTTTTT
>TRBJ2-3|-|once|TRBV11-3
CASSLNAGAATDTQYF
TGTGCCAGCAGCCTAAATGCGGGGGCCGCAACAGATACGCAGTATTTT